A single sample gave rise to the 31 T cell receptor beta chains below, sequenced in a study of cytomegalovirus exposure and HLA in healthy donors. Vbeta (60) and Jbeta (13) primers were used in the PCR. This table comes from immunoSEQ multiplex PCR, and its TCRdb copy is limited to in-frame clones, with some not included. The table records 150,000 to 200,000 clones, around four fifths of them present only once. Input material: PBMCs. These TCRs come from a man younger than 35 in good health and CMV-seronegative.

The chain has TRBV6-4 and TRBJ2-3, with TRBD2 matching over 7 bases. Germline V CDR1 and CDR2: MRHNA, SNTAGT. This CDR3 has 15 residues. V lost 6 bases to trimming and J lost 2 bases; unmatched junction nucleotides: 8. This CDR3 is CASSMGGVPTDTQYF. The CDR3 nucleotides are TGTGCCAGCAGCATGGGGGGGGTTCCCACAGATACGCAGTATTTT.

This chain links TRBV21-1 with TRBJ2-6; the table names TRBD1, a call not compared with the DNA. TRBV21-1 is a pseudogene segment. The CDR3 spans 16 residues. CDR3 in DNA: TGTGCCAGCAGCAAACTTGGGCACTCTGGGGCCAACGTCCTGACTTTC. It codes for CASSKLGHSGANVLTF.

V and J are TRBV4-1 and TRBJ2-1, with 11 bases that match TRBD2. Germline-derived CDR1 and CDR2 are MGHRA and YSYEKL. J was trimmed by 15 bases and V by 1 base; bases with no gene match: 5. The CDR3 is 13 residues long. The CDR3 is CASSQVAGGPGFF. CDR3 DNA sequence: TGCGCCAGCAGCCAAGTAGCGGGAGGGCCGGGGTTCTTC.

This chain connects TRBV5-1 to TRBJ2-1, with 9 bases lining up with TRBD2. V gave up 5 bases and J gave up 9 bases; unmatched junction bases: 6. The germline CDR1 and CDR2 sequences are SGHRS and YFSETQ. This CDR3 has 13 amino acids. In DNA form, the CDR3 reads TGCGCCAGCAGGGAGCGGGGGGAGGGTGAGCAGTTCTTC. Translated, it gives CASRERGEGEQFF.

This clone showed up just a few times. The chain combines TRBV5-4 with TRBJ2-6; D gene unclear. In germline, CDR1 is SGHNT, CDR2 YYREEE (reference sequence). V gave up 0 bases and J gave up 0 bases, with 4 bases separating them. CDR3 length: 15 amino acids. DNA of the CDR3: TGTGCCAGCAGCTTGGACAACTCTGGGGCCAACGTCCTGACTTTC. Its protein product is CASSLDNSGANVLTF.

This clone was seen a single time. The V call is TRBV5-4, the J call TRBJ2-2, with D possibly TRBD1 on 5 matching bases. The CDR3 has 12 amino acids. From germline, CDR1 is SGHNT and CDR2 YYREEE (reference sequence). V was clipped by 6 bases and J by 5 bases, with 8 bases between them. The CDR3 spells CASTQGTGELFF. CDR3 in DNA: TGTGCCAGCACCCAGGGAACCGGGGAGCTGTTTTTT.

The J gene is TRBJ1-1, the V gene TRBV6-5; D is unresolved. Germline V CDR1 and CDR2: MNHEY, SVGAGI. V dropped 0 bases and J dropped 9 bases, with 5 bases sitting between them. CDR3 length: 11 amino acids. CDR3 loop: CASSYSSQAFF. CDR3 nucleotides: TGTGCCAGCAGTTACTCAAGCCAAGCTTTCTTT.

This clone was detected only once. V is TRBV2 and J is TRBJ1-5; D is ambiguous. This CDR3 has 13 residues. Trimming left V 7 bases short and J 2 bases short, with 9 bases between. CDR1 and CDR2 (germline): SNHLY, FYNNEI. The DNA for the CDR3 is TGTGCCAGCAATGAGTTAGGCAATCAGCCCCAGCATTTT. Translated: CASNELGNQPQHF.

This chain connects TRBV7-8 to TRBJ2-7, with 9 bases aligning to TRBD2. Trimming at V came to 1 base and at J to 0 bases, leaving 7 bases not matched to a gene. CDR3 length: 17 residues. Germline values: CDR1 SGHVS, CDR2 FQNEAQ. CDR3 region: CASSLGGLAGSSYEQYF. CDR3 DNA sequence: TGTGCCAGCAGCTTAGGAGGGCTAGCGGGGAGCTCCTACGAGCAGTACTTC.

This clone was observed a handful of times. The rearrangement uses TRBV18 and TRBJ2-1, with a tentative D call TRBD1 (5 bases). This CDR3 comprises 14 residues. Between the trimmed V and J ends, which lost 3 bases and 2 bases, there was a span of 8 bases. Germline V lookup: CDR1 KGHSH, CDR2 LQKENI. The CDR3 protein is CASSPTDTYNEQFF. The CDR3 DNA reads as TGTGCCAGCTCACCGACAGATACCTACAATGAGCAGTTCTTC.

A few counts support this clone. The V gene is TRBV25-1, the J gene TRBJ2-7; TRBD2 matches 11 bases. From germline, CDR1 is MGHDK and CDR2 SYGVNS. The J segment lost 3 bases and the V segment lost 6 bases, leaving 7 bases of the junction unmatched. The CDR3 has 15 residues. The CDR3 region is CASSSAGTSGYEQYF. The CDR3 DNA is TGTGCCAGCAGCTCCGCCGGGACTAGCGGCTACGAGCAGTACTTC.

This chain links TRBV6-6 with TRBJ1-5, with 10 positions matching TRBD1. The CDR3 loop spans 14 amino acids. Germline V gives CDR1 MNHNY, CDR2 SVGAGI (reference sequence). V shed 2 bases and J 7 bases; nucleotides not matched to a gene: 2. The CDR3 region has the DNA TGTGCCAGCAGTTACCCGACAGGGGGCCAGCCCCAGCATTTT. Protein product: CASSYPTGGQPQHF.

As DNA, the CDR3 is TGCGCCAGCAGCTCCCGGGACAGGGGTTTGGCTGAAGCTTTCTTT. Translated: CASSSRDRGLAEAFF. The chain uses TRBV5-1 and TRBJ1-1, with 10 bases matching TRBD1. V was clipped by 3 bases and J by 6 bases; unmatched bases: 8. The CDR3 sequence is 15 residues long. Germline-derived CDR1 and CDR2 are SGHRS and YFSETQ.

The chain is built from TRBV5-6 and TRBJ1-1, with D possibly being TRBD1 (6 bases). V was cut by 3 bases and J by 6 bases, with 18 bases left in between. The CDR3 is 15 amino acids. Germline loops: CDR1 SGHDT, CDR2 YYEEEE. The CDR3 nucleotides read TGTGCCAGCAGCTCACCGGGACATATAGGATCTGAAGCTTTCTTT. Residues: CASSSPGHIGSEAFF.

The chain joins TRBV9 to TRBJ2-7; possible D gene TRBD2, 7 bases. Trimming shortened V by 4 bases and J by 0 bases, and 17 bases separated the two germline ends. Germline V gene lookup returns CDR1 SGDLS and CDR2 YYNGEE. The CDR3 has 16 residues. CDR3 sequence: CASSPSAGAPSYEQYF. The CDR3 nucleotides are TGTGCCAGCAGCCCCTCCGCGGGGGCGCCCTCCTACGAGCAGTACTTC.

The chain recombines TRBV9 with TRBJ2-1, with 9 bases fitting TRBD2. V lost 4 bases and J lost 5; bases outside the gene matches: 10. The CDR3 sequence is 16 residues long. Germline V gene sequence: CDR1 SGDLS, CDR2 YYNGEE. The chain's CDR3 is CASSSGGGGADNEQFF. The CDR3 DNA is TGTGCCAGCAGCTCAGGTGGCGGGGGGGCGGACAATGAGCAGTTCTTC. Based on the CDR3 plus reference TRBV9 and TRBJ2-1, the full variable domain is DSGVTQTPKHLITATGQRVTLRCSPRSGDLSVYWYQQSLDQGLQFLIQYYNGEERAKGNILERFSAQQFPDLHSELNLSSLELGDSALYFCASSSGGGGADNEQFFGPGTRLTVL.

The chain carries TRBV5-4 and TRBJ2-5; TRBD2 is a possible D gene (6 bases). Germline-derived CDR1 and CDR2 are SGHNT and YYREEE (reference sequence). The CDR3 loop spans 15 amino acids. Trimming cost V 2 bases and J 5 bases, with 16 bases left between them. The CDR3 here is CASSFGREGVETQYF. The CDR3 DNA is TGTGCCAGCAGCTTCGGGCGGGAAGGGGTGGAGACCCAGTACTTC.

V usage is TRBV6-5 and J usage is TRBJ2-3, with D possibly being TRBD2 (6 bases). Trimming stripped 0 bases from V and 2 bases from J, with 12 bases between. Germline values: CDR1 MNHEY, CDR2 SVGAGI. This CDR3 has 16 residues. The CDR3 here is CASSYSRTTLTDTQYF. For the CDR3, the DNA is TGTGCCAGCAGTTACTCGAGGACTACACTCACAGATACGCAGTATTTT.

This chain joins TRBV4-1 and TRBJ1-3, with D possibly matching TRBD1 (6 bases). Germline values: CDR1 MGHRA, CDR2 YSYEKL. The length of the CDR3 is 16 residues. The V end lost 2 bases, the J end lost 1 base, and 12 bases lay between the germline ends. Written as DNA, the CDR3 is TGCGCCAGCAGCCAACCCGCTAGGGGGTCTGGAAACACCATATATTTT. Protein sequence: CASSQPARGSGNTIYF.

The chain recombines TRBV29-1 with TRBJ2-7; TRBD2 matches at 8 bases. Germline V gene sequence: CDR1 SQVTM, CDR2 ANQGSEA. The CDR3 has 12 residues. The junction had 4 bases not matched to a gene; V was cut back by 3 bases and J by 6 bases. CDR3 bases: TGCAGCGTTGAGGGGCTAGCGGGCGAGCAGTACTTC. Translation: CSVEGLAGEQYF.

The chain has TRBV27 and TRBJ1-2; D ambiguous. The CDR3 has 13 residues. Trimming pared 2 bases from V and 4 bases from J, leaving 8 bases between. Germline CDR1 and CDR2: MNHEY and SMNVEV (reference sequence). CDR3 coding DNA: TGTGCCAGCAGTTTAGATCGGTCCTATGGCTACACCTTC. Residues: CASSLDRSYGYTF.

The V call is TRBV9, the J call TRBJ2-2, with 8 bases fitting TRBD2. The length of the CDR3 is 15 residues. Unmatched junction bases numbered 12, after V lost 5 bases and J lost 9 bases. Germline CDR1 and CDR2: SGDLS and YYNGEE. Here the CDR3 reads CASRPGLAGGRELFF. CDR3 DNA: TGTGCCAGCAGGCCCGGACTAGCTGGGGGGCGGGAGCTGTTTTTT.

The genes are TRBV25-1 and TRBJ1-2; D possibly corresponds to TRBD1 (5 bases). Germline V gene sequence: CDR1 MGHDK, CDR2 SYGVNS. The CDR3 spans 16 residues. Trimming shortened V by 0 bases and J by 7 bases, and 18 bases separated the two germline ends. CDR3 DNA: TGTGCCAGCAGTGAATATTTCAGGACAAACCTCTTTGGCTACACCTTC. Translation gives CASSEYFRTNLFGYTF.

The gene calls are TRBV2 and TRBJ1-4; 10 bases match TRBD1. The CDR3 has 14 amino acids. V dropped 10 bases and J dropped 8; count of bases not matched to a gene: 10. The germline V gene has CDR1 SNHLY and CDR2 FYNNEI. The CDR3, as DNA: TGTGCCACCGGGTGGGGACAGGGGAGAGAAAAACTGTTTTTT. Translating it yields CATGWGQGREKLFF. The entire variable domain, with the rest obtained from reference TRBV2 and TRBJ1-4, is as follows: EPEVTQTPSHQVTQMGQEVILRCVPISNHLYFYWYRQILGQKVEFLVSFYNNEISEKSEIFDDQFSVERPDGSNFTLKIRSTKLEDSAMYFCATGWGQGREKLFFGSGTQLSVL.

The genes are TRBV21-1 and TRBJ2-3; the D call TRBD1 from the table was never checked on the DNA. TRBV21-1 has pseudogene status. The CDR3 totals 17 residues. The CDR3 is CASSKTKSDRRTDTQYF. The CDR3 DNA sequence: TGTGCCAGCAGCAAAACTAAATCCGACAGACGCACAGATACGCAGTATTTT.

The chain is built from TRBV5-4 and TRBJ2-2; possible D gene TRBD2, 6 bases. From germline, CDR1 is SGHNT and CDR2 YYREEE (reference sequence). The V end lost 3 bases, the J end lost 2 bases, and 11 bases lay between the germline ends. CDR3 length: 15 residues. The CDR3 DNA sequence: TGTGCCAGCAGCTCCGGACTAATAAACACCGGGGAGCTGTTTTTT. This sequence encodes CASSSGLINTGELFF.

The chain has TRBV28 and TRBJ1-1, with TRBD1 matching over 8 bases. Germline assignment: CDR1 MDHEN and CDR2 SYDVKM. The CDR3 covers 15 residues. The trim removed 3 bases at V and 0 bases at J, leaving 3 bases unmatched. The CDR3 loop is CASSFGDRMNTEAFF. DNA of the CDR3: TGTGCCAGCAGTTTCGGGGACAGGATGAACACTGAAGCTTTCTTT.

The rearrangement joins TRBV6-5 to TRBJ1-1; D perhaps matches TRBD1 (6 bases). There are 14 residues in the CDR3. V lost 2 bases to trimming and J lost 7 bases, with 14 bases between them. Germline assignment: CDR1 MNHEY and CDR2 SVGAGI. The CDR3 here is CASSYAGGGGEAFF. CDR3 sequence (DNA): TGTGCCAGCAGTTACGCTGGGGGCGGCGGTGAAGCTTTCTTT.

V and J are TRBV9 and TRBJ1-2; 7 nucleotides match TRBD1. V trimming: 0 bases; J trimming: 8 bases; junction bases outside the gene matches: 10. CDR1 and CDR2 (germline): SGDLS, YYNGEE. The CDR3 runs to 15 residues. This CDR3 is CASSVAGGPLWGYTF. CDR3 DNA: TGTGCCAGCAGCGTAGCAGGGGGGCCCCTATGGGGCTACACCTTC.

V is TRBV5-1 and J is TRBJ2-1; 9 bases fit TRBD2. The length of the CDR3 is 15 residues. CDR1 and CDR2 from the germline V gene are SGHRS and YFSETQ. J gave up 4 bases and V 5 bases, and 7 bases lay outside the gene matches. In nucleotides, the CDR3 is TGCGCCAGCAGGGTCGGTAGCGGGGGTTACAATGAGCAGTTCTTC. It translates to CASRVGSGGYNEQFF.

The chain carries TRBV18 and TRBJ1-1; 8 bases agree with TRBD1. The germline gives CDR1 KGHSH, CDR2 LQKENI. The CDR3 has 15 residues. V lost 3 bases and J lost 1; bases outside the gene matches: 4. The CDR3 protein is CASSPTGTGNTEAFF. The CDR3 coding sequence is TGTGCCAGCTCACCGACCGGGACAGGGAACACTGAAGCTTTCTTT.